The 27 T cell receptor beta chains below all came from one sample that was sequenced in a study of response to subunit inactivated influenza vaccine. TCRdb recomputed calls from the RT-PCR reads with MiXCR, one row per CDR3 protein. The sample lists almost 600,000 distinct CDR3 sequences, 12% to 15% occurring once. This material consisted of PBMCs from blood, taken approximately 13 days after vaccination. These receptors were taken from a man between 45 and 60 years old who received an inactivated influenza vaccine.

This clonotype was counted between two and nine times. This chain connects TRBV29-1 to TRBJ2-1; either TRBD1 or TRBD2 may fit D (5 bases each). The CDR3 loop spans 12 amino acids. The V gene's germline CDR1 is SQVTM and CDR2 ANQGSEA. V lost 8 bases to trimming and J lost 7 bases, with 15 bases between them. The CDR3 sequence: CSLRDPGNEQFF. CDR3 DNA sequence: TGCAGCTTAAGGGACCCCGGAAATGAGCAGTTCTTC.

This clonotype was counted only a few times. The chain employs TRBV18 and TRBJ1-4; no reliable D call. CDR1 is KGHSH, CDR2 LQKENI, per germline. The CDR3 is 14 amino acids. Deletions cut 3 bases from V and 8 bases from J, with 13 bases between. The CDR3 DNA reads as TGTGCCAGCTCACCGGGAGAATCGGGAGAAAAACTGTTTTTT. It is translated as CASSPGESGEKLFF.

This clonotype was seen more than once but under ten times. V usage is TRBV6-2 or TRBV6-3 and J usage is TRBJ2-7; 8 nucleotides match TRBD2. This CDR3 is 14 amino acids long. J gave up 3 bases and V 7 bases, and 8 bases lay outside the gene matches. Germline V gene sequence: CDR1 MNHEY, CDR2 SVGEGT. CDR3 amino acids: CASKNSGADYEQYF. DNA of the CDR3: TGTGCCAGCAAGAATAGCGGGGCTGACTACGAGCAGTACTTC.

This clonotype appeared many times. This chain connects TRBV10-3 to TRBJ2-1; possibly TRBD2 for D (5 bases). V was clipped by 1 base and J by 4 bases, with 11 bases between them. The CDR3 spans 15 residues. Germline V CDR1 and CDR2: ENHRY, SYGVKD. The CDR3 DNA follows: TGTGCCATCAGTGAGTTCCGAGGGAAATACAATGAGCAGTTCTTC. It is translated as CAISEFRGKYNEQFF.

This clonotype was counted many times. The rearrangement joins TRBV29-1 to TRBJ2-2; the D gene is possibly TRBD1 (6 bases). This CDR3 has 15 residues. The germline gives CDR1 SQVTM, CDR2 ANQGSEA. V shed 6 bases and J shed 5 bases, with 19 bases lying between them. CDR3 in DNA: TGCAGCGTCTCGATTACAGGGTTTCAGACCGGGGAGCTGTTTTTT. This codes for CSVSITGFQTGELFF.

This rearrangement joins TRBV4-3 to TRBJ1-2, with TRBD1 identical over 7 bases. J was trimmed by 4 bases and V by 6 bases; bases with no gene match: 11. The CDR3 totals 15 residues. Germline CDR1 is LGHNA and CDR2 is YSLEER. The CDR3 region is CASRQEQGGGYGYTF. CDR3 sequence (DNA): TGCGCCAGCAGGCAGGAGCAGGGGGGGGGCTATGGCTACACCTTC.

CDR3 DNA sequence: TGCGCCAGCAGCCTCAGACTAGCAGCGACTCAAGAGACCCAGTACTTC. Translation gives CASSLRLAATQETQYF. The chain combines TRBV5-1 with TRBJ2-5, with 7 bases fitting TRBD2. The J segment lost 2 bases and the V segment lost 4 bases, leaving 11 bases of the junction unmatched. This CDR3 is built from 16 residues. CDR1 is SGHRS and CDR2 is YFSETQ in the germline V gene.

The rearrangement uses TRBV7-2 and TRBJ2-3; 7 nucleotides align to TRBD2. Germline trimming cut 2 bases from V and 4 bases from J; bases unmatched to any gene: 6. The CDR3 has 15 residues. Per germline, CDR1 SGHTA and CDR2 FQGNSA. The CDR3 bases are TGTGCCAGCAGCTTATCGACTAGCTTCGCAGATACGCAGTATTTT. Translating it yields CASSLSTSFADTQYF.

Only a few counts were recorded for this clonotype. This chain connects TRBV5-1 to TRBJ2-5; D call uncertain. Between the trimmed V and J ends, which lost 1 base and 4 bases, there was a span of 11 bases. Germline assignment: CDR1 SGHRS and CDR2 YFSETQ. The CDR3 consists of 14 residues. CDR3: CASSLKTSRETQYF. CDR3 nucleotide sequence: TGCGCCAGCAGCTTGAAGACCTCCAGAGAGACCCAGTACTTC.

The chain is built from TRBV5-1 and TRBJ2-2; D may be TRBD1 (6 bases). Trimming pared 5 bases from V and 0 bases from J, leaving 14 bases between. Per the germline V gene, CDR1 is SGHRS and CDR2 is YFSETQ. The CDR3 loop spans 16 amino acids. CDR3 region: CASRYTTGSNTGELFF. The CDR3 nucleotides are TGCGCCAGCAGGTATACGACAGGATCGAACACCGGGGAGCTGTTTTTT.

This clonotype was picked up a small number of times. The rearrangement uses TRBV20-1 and TRBJ2-3; 9 nucleotides align to TRBD2. Germline V gene data show CDR1 as DFQATT and CDR2 as SNEGSKA (reference sequence). This CDR3 spans 14 amino acids. Trimming cost V 7 bases and J 3 bases; bases outside gene matches: 8. The CDR3 is CSGVWREGTDTQYF. The CDR3, as DNA: TGCAGTGGGGTTTGGCGGGAGGGGACAGATACGCAGTATTTT.

The CDR3 bases are TGTGCCACCAGCAGAGTCGAGTTTGGCGGGGGGCTTGAGACCCAGTACTTC. Its protein is CATSRVEFGGGLETQYF. This sequence joins TRBV15 and TRBJ2-5; TRBD2 aligns across 8 bases. Trimming took 1 base from V and 5 from J; bases not matched to a gene: 12. Germline CDR1 is LNHNV and CDR2 is YYDKDF (reference sequence). This CDR3 has 17 residues.

This clonotype was observed a few times. This chain uses TRBV24-1 with TRBJ2-5, with a weak D call TRBD2 (5 bases). V lost 6 bases and J lost 7, with 14 bases in between. The length of the CDR3 is 13 residues. Germline CDR1 is KGHDR and CDR2 is SFDVKD. CDR3 loop: CATSTPGLGTQYF. The CDR3 bases are TGTGCCACCAGTACTCCGGGGTTAGGGACCCAGTACTTC.

This clonotype appeared a few times. The chain uses TRBV5-1 and TRBJ2-5; possible D gene TRBD1, 5 bases. The germline V and J ends were trimmed by 2 bases and 0 bases, with 14 bases remaining between them. The germline V gene has CDR1 SGHRS and CDR2 YFSETQ. The CDR3 extends over 16 amino acids. The CDR3 is CASSLAQGPYQETQYF. In nucleotides, the CDR3 is TGCGCCAGCAGCTTAGCTCAGGGCCCGTACCAAGAGACCCAGTACTTC. Filled out from reference TRBV5-1 and TRBJ2-5, the complete variable domain reads KAGVTQTPRYLIKTRGQQVTLSCSPISGHRSVSWYQQTPGQGLQFLFEYFSETQRNKGNFPGRFSGRQFSNSRSEMNVSTLELGDSALYLCASSLAQGPYQETQYFGPGTRLLVL.

The rearrangement joins TRBV28 to TRBJ2-4; 9 bases match TRBD1. Losses at the gene ends were 7 bases for V and 5 bases for J; bases not matched to a gene: 6. The germline gives CDR1 MDHEN, CDR2 SYDVKM. This CDR3 spans 14 amino acids. Here the CDR3 reads CASNFRDRENIQYF. CDR3 sequence (DNA): TGTGCCAGCAATTTCCGGGACAGGGAAAACATTCAGTACTTC.

This clonotype was found a few times. CDR3 protein: CASSGGQGASGANVLTF. The CDR3 DNA reads TGTGCCAGCAGCGGGGGACAGGGGGCGTCTGGGGCCAACGTCCTGACTTTC. V is TRBV7-9 and J is TRBJ2-6, with 12 bases fitting TRBD1. V trimming: 5 bases; J trimming: 1 base; junction bases outside the gene matches: 3. The CDR3 runs to 17 residues. The germline gives CDR1 SEHNR, CDR2 FQNEAQ (reference sequence).

This rearrangement joins TRBV7-2 to TRBJ2-3; D possibly corresponds to TRBD1 (6 bases). Germline V gives CDR1 SGHTA, CDR2 FQGNSA. This CDR3 spans 13 amino acids. Trimming took off 5 bases at V and 6 bases at J, with 12 bases between the two ends. The CDR3 DNA reads TGTGCCAGCAGCCCGCGGACAGTTGATACGCAGTATTTT. Protein product: CASSPRTVDTQYF.

Only a few counts were recorded for this clonotype. J is TRBJ1-4 and V is TRBV2, with D perhaps TRBD1 (5 bases). The CDR3 length is 15 residues. Germline CDR1 SNHLY, CDR2 FYNNEI. Trimming removed 6 bases at V and 5 bases at J, with 16 bases between. This chain's CDR3 is CASSPTRGRNEKLFF. The CDR3 nucleotides read TGTGCCAGCAGCCCTACCCGGGGGAGGAATGAAAAACTGTTTTTT. The full variable domain, with the rest looked up from reference TRBV2 and TRBJ1-4, is EPEVTQTPSHQVTQMGQEVILRCVPISNHLYFYWYRQILGQKVEFLVSFYNNEISEKSEIFDDQFSVERPDGSNFTLKIRSTKLEDSAMYFCASSPTRGRNEKLFFGSGTQLSVL.

This clonotype appeared a few times. The chain uses TRBV12-3 or TRBV12-4 and TRBJ1-2; D may be TRBD1 (5 bases). V gave up 8 bases and J gave up 2 bases, with 18 bases separating them. This CDR3 comprises 15 residues. As DNA, the CDR3 is TGTGCCAGCTCTCCACCCCTCGGGGGGAACTATGGCTACACCTTC. Translating gives CASSPPLGGNYGYTF.

The table lists this clonotype with a few counts. The chain uses TRBV6-1 and TRBJ1-3; 7 bases align to TRBD1. The germline CDR1 and CDR2 sequences are MNHNS and SASEGT. The trim removed 6 bases at V and 2 bases at J, leaving 13 bases unmatched. The CDR3 is 17 residues long. In nucleotides, the CDR3 is TGTGCCAGCAGCACCGGGACAGTCCGCTCCCCTGGAAACACCATATATTTT. This gives the protein CASSTGTVRSPGNTIYF.

This chain links TRBV7-2 with TRBJ1-4, with unresolved D. CDR3 size: 13 residues. Germline CDR1 is SGHTA and CDR2 is FQGNSA. Trimming left V 5 bases short and J 4 bases short, with 8 bases between. CDR3 nucleotides: TGTGCCAGCAGCCAGAGTCTTAATGAAAAACTGTTTTTT. Translated, it gives CASSQSLNEKLFF.

This clonotype was counted between two and nine times. The chain employs TRBV10-3 and TRBJ2-1, with 8 bases that match TRBD1. The CDR3 loop spans 15 amino acids. Trimming cost V 6 bases and J 2 bases; bases outside gene matches: 6. Germline values: CDR1 ENHRY, CDR2 SYGVKD. CDR3 sequence (DNA): TGTGCCATCAGGTCCGGACAGGGCACCTACAATGAGCAGTTCTTC. Protein product: CAIRSGQGTYNEQFF.

J is TRBJ2-7 and V is TRBV15; 8 bases fit TRBD2. The J segment lost 0 bases and the V segment lost 10 bases, leaving 8 bases of the junction unmatched. The germline V gene encodes CDR1 LNHNV and CDR2 YYDKDF (reference sequence). The CDR3 has 14 residues. The CDR3 region is CASSSGIISYEQYF. The CDR3 DNA reads as TGTGCCAGTAGTAGCGGGATAATCTCCTACGAGCAGTACTTC. The whole variable domain, filled in from reference TRBV15 and TRBJ2-7, reads DAMVIQNPRYQVTQFGKPVTLSCSQTLNHNVMYWYQQKSSQAPKLLFHYYDKDFNNEADTPDNFQSRRPNTSFCFLDIRSPGLGDTAMYLCASSSGIISYEQYFGPGTRLTVT.

This clonotype was detected only a few times. This chain uses TRBV30 with TRBJ2-2; the D is unclear. Germline loops: CDR1 GTSNPN, CDR2 SVGIG (reference sequence). The V end was cut by 3 bases, the J end by 5 bases, with 7 bases between. The CDR3 loop spans 12 amino acids. This CDR3 reads CAWRLDTGELFF. DNA of the CDR3: TGTGCCTGGAGGTTGGATACCGGGGAGCTGTTTTTT.

The chain combines TRBV20-1 with TRBJ1-1; D remains ambiguous. Germline V gene sequence: CDR1 DFQATT, CDR2 SNEGSKA (reference sequence). V gave up 7 bases and J gave up 2 bases, with 14 bases separating them. The CDR3 extends over 13 amino acids. CDR3 coding DNA: TGCAGTGTTCCCTCGGTCGGAAACACTGAAGCTTTCTTT. Translated: CSVPSVGNTEAFF.

This rearrangement joins TRBV29-1 to TRBJ2-5, with D unresolved. This CDR3 spans 12 amino acids. Germline CDR1 SQVTM, CDR2 ANQGSEA. The V end lost 3 bases, the J end lost 1 base, and 6 bases lay between the germline ends. As DNA, the CDR3 is TGCAGCGTTGACCCGGCCCAAGAGACCCAGTACTTC. Its translation: CSVDPAQETQYF.

V and J are TRBV12-3 or TRBV12-4 and TRBJ2-2, with D unclear. CDR3 size: 12 residues. V was trimmed by 5 bases and J by 7 bases, leaving 8 bases between them. CDR3 loop: CASSHTGGELFF. CDR3 in DNA: TGTGCCAGCAGTCATACTGGCGGGGAGCTGTTTTTT.